This TCR beta chain was profiled in a study of shared clonotypes between healthy human individuals. Germline V lookup: CDR1 LNHDA, CDR2 SQIVND (reference sequence). V lost 3 bases, J lost 4 bases, and 13 bases lay in between. This CDR3 is 15 amino acids long. Overall study results and limits: Although depth was large, rarefaction showed that sequencing of the sorted subsets was incomplete.

About this clone: Its antigen is unidentified.

Profiling relied on immunoSEQ multiplex PCR, and the TCRdb table lists in-frame clones only, not all of them. The data contain approximately 1.5 million clones, approximately 98.5% of them seen just once; the ten biggest clones take up about 0.34%. The sequenced sample was naive CD4+ T cells sorted from blood. As to subset: CD45RA+ positively selected. This TCR was sampled from a man aged 30 to 45 in good health. V gene TRBV19 combines with J gene TRBJ1-5; TRBD1 is a possible D gene (5 bases). The CDR3 region has the DNA TGTGCCAGTAGTATCGGGGGGAATAGAAATCAGCCCCAGCATTTT. It yields the protein CASSIGGNRNQPQHF.